Shown below are 4 T cell receptor beta chains from a single sample sequenced in a study of shared clonotypes between healthy human individuals. TCRdb keeps only in-frame clones here, not all; method: immunoSEQ multiplex PCR. The sample holds more than 500,000 clones, approximately 95% seen once. The naive CD8 population came from CD45RO-negative cells selected for CCR7, without terminally differentiated effector memory CD45RA+ cells. Sequencing was performed on naive CD8+ T cells sorted from blood. These receptor sequences come from a woman aged 25 to 39 in good health.

This sequence joins TRBV6-5 and TRBJ1-5; TRBD1 aligns across 7 bases. V shed 10 bases, J shed 2 bases, and the junction held 5 bases outside the gene matches. Per the germline V gene, CDR1 is MNHEY and CDR2 is SVGAGI. The CDR3 length is 13 residues. CDR3 bases: TGTGCCACACAGGGGCCTGGCAATCAGCCCCAGCATTTT. As protein: CATQGPGNQPQHF.

V is TRBV4-1 and J is TRBJ1-5; TRBD1 might be the D (5 bases). The CDR3 is 14 residues long. V dropped 3 bases and J dropped 3 bases, with 9 bases sitting between them. Per the germline V gene, CDR1 is MGHRA and CDR2 is YSYEKL. The CDR3 DNA is TGCGCCAGCAGCCAGGGACCGCTCAATCAGCCCCAGCATTTT. Translated, it gives CASSQGPLNQPQHF.

J is TRBJ2-2 and V is TRBV18, with 7 bases identical to TRBD2. The germline V gene encodes CDR1 KGHSH and CDR2 LQKENI. Germline trimming cut 5 bases from V and 3 bases from J; bases unmatched to any gene: 9. The CDR3 consists of 16 residues. CDR3 DNA sequence: TGTGCCAGCTCAAACCGTGCTAGCGGTTACACCGGGGAGCTGTTTTTT. Translation: CASSNRASGYTGELFF.

The chain has TRBV27 and TRBJ2-1; D may correspond to TRBD1 or TRBD2 (7 bases each). CDR3 length: 17 residues. The V end lost 0 bases, the J end lost 2 bases, and 14 bases lay between the germline ends. Germline CDR1 MNHEY, CDR2 SMNVEV (reference sequence). The CDR3 DNA follows: TGTGCCAGCAGTTTATCGAGGGGGCGGGAGACCTACAATGAGCAGTTCTTC. It codes for CASSLSRGRETYNEQFF.